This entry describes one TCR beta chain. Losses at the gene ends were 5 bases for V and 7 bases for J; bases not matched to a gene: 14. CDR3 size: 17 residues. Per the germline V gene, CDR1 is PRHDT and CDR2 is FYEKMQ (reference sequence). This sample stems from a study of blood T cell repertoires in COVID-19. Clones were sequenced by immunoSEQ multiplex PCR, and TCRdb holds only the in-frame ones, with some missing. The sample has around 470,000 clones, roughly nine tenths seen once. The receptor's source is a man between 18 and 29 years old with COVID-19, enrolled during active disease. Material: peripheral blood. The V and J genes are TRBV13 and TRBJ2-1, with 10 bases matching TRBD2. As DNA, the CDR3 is TGTGCCAGCAGCCCGACACCTTCTAGCGGGAGTCGAAATGAGCAGTTCTTC. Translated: CASSPTPSSGSRNEQFF. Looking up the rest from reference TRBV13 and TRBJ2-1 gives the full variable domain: AAGVIQSPRHLIKEKRETATLKCYPIPRHDTVYWYQQGPGQDPQFLISFYEKMQSDKGSIPDRFSAQQFSDYHSELNMSSLELGDSALYFCASSPTPSSGSRNEQFFGPGTRLTVL.